This T cell receptor (beta chain) came from a study of blood T cell repertoires in COVID-19. Study overall: There were acute and convalescent COVID-19 samples, and they came from the United States, Italy and Spain. The cDNA or gDNA used as material had been derived from T cells, B-cell-depleted T cells, or PBMCs.

The length of the CDR3 is 14 residues. The germline gives CDR1 MNHEY, CDR2 SMNVEV (reference sequence). V shed 6 bases, J shed 2 bases, and the junction held 5 bases outside the gene matches. Authors' methods: Amplification of reference gene primers provided the estimated nucleated cell counts. Sequencing used immunoSEQ multiplex PCR; TCRdb keeps in-frame clones, though not all of them. The V and J calls and clone size come from that table; D and trimming were worked out from the DNA. The sample records around 310,000 clones, roughly 90% being singletons. This clonotype was obtained from a woman between 45 and 60 years old with active or convalescent COVID-19. The sequenced sample was peripheral blood. The chain carries TRBV27 and TRBJ2-5; 8 bases are shared with TRBD1. CDR3 in amino acids: CASRKDRGQETQYF. The CDR3 region has the DNA TGTGCCAGCAGAAAAGACAGGGGTCAAGAGACCCAGTACTTC.